These T cell receptor beta chains were read from a single sample in a study of STAT3 mutations in large granular lymphocyte leukemia. Sequencing used immunoSEQ multiplex PCR; TCRdb keeps in-frame clones, though not all of them. The top ten hold 0.4% to 0.55% of the sample, which has about 39,000 clones, 80% to 90% seen once. Sequencing was carried out using PBMCs. These receptors were collected from a human donor with T large granular lymphocyte leukemia. Some clones in this sample may be carry-over from other donors' samples. The CDR3 runs from the conserved cysteine through the conserved F or W. A D gene is named only where the DNA matches it firmly. Rows give clone size only sometimes, using once, few, many, or a class for an expanded clone.

D: .; size: few; V: TRBV6-5; J: TRBJ1-2; CDR3: CASRGRTYGYTF; DNA: TGTGCCAGCAGGGGGCGGACCTATGGCTACACCTTC
D: .; size: .; V: TRBV6-1; J: TRBJ1-1; CDR3: CASIWQSNTEAFF; DNA: TGTGCCAGCATATGGCAGTCGAACACTGAAGCTTTCTTT
D: .; size: few; V: TRBV11-2; J: TRBJ1-1; CDR3: CASSLLREEAFF; DNA: TGTGCCAGCAGCCTCTTGAGAGAGGAAGCTTTCTTT
D: TRBD2; size: .; V: TRBV6-4; J: TRBJ2-3; CDR3: CASSDSTSGGDTQYF; DNA: TGTGCCAGCAGTGACTCGACTAGCGGGGGGGATACGCAGTATTTT
D: TRBD2; size: .; V: TRBV11-2; J: TRBJ2-1; CDR3: CASSALAGAPTEQFF; DNA: TGTGCCAGCAGCGCACTAGCGGGGGCTCCGACGGAGCAGTTCTTC
D: .; size: .; V: TRBV28; J: TRBJ1-6; CDR3: CASSLLGQLNPPLHF; DNA: TGTGCCAGCAGTTTATTAGGACAGCTCAATCCACCCCTCCACTTT
D: .; size: .; V: TRBV12-5; J: TRBJ2-3; CDR3: CASASSTDTQYF; DNA: TGTGCTAGTGCCAGTAGCACAGATACGCAGTATTTT
D: .; size: .; V: TRBV6-1; J: TRBJ2-7; CDR3: CASSENQGSTYEQYF; DNA: TGTGCCAGCAGTGAAAATCAGGGGAGCACCTACGAGCAGTACTTC
D: .; size: .; V: TRBV19; J: TRBJ1-1; CDR3: CASSIGGSWNTEAFF; DNA: TGTGCCAGTAGTATAGGTGGGTCTTGGAACACTGAAGCTTTCTTT
D: .; size: .; V: TRBV10-3; J: TRBJ2-7; CDR3: CAISDQSSYEQYF; DNA: TGTGCCATCAGTGATCAGAGTTCCTACGAGCAGTACTTC
D: .; size: .; V: TRBV5-6; J: TRBJ1-2; CDR3: CASSFEEFPSNYGYTF; DNA: TGTGCCAGCAGCTTCGAAGAGTTTCCTTCTAACTATGGCTACACCTTC
D: .; size: .; V: TRBV5-1; J: TRBJ2-1; CDR3: CASSAGIEQFF; DNA: TGCGCCAGCAGTGCAGGGATTGAGCAGTTCTTC
D: .; size: once; V: TRBV28; J: TRBJ2-6; CDR3: CASSTTSGANVLTF; DNA: TGTGCCAGCAGTACTACAAGTGGGGCCAACGTCCTGACTTTC
D: .; size: .; V: TRBV30; J: TRBJ1-2; CDR3: CAWSGQTHGYTF; DNA: TGTGCCTGGAGTGGACAGACCCATGGCTACACCTTC
D: .; size: few; V: TRBV4-2; J: TRBJ1-2; CDR3: CASSQGGRASQGYTF; DNA: TGTGCCAGCAGCCAAGGCGGCAGGGCCAGTCAGGGCTACACCTTC
D: .; size: .; V: TRBV18; J: TRBJ1-4; CDR3: CASSPTDRSGKLFF; DNA: TGTGCCAGCTCACCGACAGATCGGTCGGGAAAACTGTTTTTT
D: TRBD2; size: .; V: TRBV10-3; J: TRBJ2-5; CDR3: CAIKTGLAGEETQYF; DNA: TGTGCCATCAAGACGGGACTAGCGGGGGAAGAGACCCAGTACTTC
D: .; size: .; V: TRBV5-4; J: TRBJ1-1; CDR3: CASSQPSTEAFF; DNA: TGTGCCAGCAGCCAGCCAAGTACTGAAGCTTTCTTT
D: TRBD1; size: .; V: TRBV28; J: TRBJ1-2; CDR3: CASCAYIMGQGNYGYTF; DNA: TGTGCCAGCTGCGCCTATATAATGGGACAGGGCAACTATGGCTACACCTTC
D: .; size: .; V: TRBV4-2; J: TRBJ2-3; CDR3: CASSQKGGATDTQYF; DNA: TGTGCCAGCAGCCAAAAAGGGGGGGCCACAGATACGCAGTATTTT
D: .; size: once; V: TRBV5-6; J: TRBJ2-5; CDR3: CASSLAQQGETQYF; DNA: TGTGCCAGCAGCTTGGCCCAACAGGGAGAGACCCAGTACTTC
D: .; size: .; V: TRBV25-1; J: TRBJ1-6; CDR3: CASRRTEYNSPLHF; DNA: TGTGCCAGCAGAAGGACAGAATATAATTCACCCCTCCACTTT
D: TRBD1; size: .; V: TRBV9; J: TRBJ2-5; CDR3: CASSVTGTGIQETQYF; DNA: TGTGCCAGCAGCGTAACCGGGACAGGCATTCAAGAGACCCAGTACTTC
D: .; size: .; V: TRBV5-1; J: TRBJ1-2; CDR3: CASSLEQGNYGYTF; DNA: TGCGCCAGCAGCTTGGAGCAGGGAAACTATGGCTACACCTTC
D: TRBD1; size: .; V: TRBV6-5; J: TRBJ1-6; CDR3: CASSLDRVNSPLHF; DNA: TGTGCCAGCAGCCTAGACAGGGTTAATTCACCCCTCCACTTT
D: TRBD1; size: few; V: TRBV6-5; J: TRBJ1-6; CDR3: CATKSGQHNSPLHF; DNA: TGTGCCACCAAATCGGGACAGCATAATTCACCCCTCCACTTT
D: .; size: few; V: TRBV7-8; J: TRBJ1-2; CDR3: CASSLGTPINYGYTF; DNA: TGTGCCAGCAGCTTAGGGACACCGATTAACTATGGCTACACCTTC
D: .; size: .; V: TRBV5-1; J: TRBJ1-1; CDR3: CASSSRDTEAFF; DNA: TGCGCCAGCAGTTCTCGGGACACTGAAGCTTTCTTT